This T cell receptor (beta chain) was identified in a study of blood T cells in healthy people across ages. Study-level points and caveats: Diversity figures derived from one million T cells were judged to underestimate the true value.

Worth noting for this clonotype: What it binds is unknown.

Primed by a sample-barcoded 5' primer and a J-beta primer mix, a second PCR proceeded for about 6 to 12 cycles. Each of the samples gave a minimum of 3 million paired-end reads that contained CDR3. TCRdb re-called the 5' RACE reads with MiXCR, one entry per CDR3 protein. The table includes 650,000 to 700,000 distinct CDR3 sequences, 40% to 65% detected once. Caucasian, healthy and from Russia, the donors were aged between 6 and 90. The amount of total RNA extracted per sample was at least 5.5 micrograms. Germline V gives CDR1 MGHRA, CDR2 YSYEKL. This CDR3 has 13 amino acids. Specimen: blood. The chain employs TRBV4-1 and TRBJ2-7; D remains ambiguous. The J call may not be correct, given that the DNA end is closer to TRBJ2-5. The receptor was isolated from a woman of 80 years or more in good health. The CDR3 coding sequence is TGCGCCAGCAGCCAACGACGTAAAGAGACCCAGTACTTC. Its protein product is CASSQRRKETQYF.